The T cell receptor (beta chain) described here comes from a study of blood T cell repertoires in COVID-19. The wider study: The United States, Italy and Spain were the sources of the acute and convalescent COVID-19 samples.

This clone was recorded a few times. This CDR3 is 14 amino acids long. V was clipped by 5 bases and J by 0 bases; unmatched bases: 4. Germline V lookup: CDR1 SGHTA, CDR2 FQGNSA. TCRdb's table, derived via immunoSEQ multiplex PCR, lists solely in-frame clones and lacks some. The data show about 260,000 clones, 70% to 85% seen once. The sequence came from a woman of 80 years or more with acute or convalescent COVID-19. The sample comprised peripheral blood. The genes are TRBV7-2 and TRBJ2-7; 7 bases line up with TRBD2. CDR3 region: CASSPAGNSYEQYF. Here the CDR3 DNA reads TGTGCCAGCAGCCCAGCGGGGAACTCCTACGAGCAGTACTTC.